This note documents a single T cell receptor (beta chain) sequence. Other DNA sequences in this specimen translate into the identical CDR3. This entry comes from a study of shared clonotypes between healthy human individuals. The repertoire was sequenced with immunoSEQ multiplex PCR; TCRdb's copy has only in-frame clones and lacks some. Of 850,000 to 1,100,000 clones detected, approximately 80% appear once; the ten largest clones hold 0.89%. This CDR3 has 12 amino acids. Germline values: CDR1 MNHNY, CDR2 SVGAGI (reference sequence). Trimming left V 4 bases short and J 5 bases short, with 8 bases between.

The chain couples TRBV6-6 to TRBJ1-1, with D possibly being TRBD1 (6 bases). Material for sequencing was memory CD4+ T cells from PBMCs. As to subset: CD45RA-negative fraction. The TCR sequence derives from a man aged 18 to 29 in good health. Some clones in this sample may be carry-over from other donors' samples. CDR3 amino acids: CASSLQGTEAFF. DNA of the CDR3: TGTGCCAGCAGTTTACAGGGAACTGAAGCTTTCTTT.